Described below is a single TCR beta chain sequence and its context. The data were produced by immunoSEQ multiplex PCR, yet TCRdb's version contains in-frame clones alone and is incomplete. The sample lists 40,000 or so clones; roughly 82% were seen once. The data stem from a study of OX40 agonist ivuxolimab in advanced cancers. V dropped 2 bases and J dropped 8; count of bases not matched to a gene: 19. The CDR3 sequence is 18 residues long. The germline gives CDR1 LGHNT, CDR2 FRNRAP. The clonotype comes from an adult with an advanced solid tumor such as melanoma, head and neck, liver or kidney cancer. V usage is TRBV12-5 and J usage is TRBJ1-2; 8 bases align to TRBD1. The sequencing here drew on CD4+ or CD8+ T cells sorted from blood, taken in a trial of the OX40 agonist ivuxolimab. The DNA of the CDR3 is TGTGCTAGTGGTTTGACAACCGGGACAGGCAACCCTCTGGGGGGCTACACCTTC. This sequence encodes CASGLTTGTGNPLGGYTF.